This T cell receptor (beta chain) is from a study of cytomegalovirus exposure and HLA in healthy donors. Findings and caveats of the study: Equally common other TCR beta chains were less clonally expanded than HLA-associated ones, a later analysis found.

The CDR3 contains 16 residues. Trimming took 0 bases from V and 0 from J, leaving 11 bases between them. In germline, CDR1 is MNHNY, CDR2 SVGAGI (reference sequence). As for this clone: Its antigen is unknown.

A multiplex PCR was run with 60 Vbeta primers and 13 Jbeta primers. Method: immunoSEQ multiplex PCR; TCRdb's copy keeps in-frame clones and lacks some. The repertoire holds roughly 240,000 clones, around 80% seen once, with approximately 0.47% in the top ten. The source is a boy aged 5-17 years in good health and CMV-seronegative. J is TRBJ1-1 and V is TRBV6-6; D gene ambiguous. The specimen was PBMCs. The CDR3 loop is CASSYSQTPLNTEAFF. The CDR3 DNA reads TGTGCCAGCAGTTACTCCCAGACTCCCTTGAACACTGAAGCTTTCTTT.